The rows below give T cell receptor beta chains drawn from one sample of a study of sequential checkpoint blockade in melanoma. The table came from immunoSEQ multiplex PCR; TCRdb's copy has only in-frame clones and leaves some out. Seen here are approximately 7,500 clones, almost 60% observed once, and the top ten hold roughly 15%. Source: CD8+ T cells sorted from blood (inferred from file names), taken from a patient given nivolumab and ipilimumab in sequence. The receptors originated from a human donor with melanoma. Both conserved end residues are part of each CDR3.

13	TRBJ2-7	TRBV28	CASRGQASYEQYF
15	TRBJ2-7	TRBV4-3	CASSQDRTSGFEQYF
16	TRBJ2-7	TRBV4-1	CASSQEGSRGSYEQYF
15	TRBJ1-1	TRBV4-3	CASSPARGLGTEAFF
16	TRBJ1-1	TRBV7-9	CASSLGSPSVNTEAFF
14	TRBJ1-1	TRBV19	CASSISQGSTEAFF
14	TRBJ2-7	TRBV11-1	CASSWASGIYEQYF
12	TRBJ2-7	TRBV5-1	CASTGEGYEQYF
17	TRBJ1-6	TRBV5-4	CASSFLPGPSYNSPLHF
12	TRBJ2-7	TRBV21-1	CASSNPGEAQYF
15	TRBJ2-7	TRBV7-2	CASSLDPGDSYEQYF
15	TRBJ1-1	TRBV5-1	CASSPQQGAWPEAFF
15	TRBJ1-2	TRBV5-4	CASSLLENPNYGYTF
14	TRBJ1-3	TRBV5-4	CASSLDRNGNTIYF
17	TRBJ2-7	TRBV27	CASSLSPGGRSSYEQYF
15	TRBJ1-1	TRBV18	CASSPRRDLSTEAFF
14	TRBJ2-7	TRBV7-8	CASSLGGGRDEQYF
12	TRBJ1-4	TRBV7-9	CASSFGSEKLFF
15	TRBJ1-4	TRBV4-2	CASSREEGGGEKLFF
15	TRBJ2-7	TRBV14	CASSQMIRGWHEQYF
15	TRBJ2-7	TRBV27	CASSLIGQGYYEQYF
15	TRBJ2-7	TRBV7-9	CASSPLRSRGYEQYF
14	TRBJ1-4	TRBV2	CASNGGTGGEKLFF
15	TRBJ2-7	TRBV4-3	CASSQDTYSSYGQYF
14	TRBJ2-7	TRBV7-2	CASSPWDRSYEQYF
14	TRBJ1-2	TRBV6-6	CASSYLGSDYGYTF
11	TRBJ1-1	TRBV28	CASSPGAEAFF
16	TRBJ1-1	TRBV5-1	CASSLRVRQGDTEAFF
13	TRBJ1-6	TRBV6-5	CASSERENSPLHF